This is a list of T cell receptor beta chains from one sample in a study of shared clonotypes between healthy human individuals. The data were produced by immunoSEQ multiplex PCR, yet TCRdb's version contains in-frame clones alone and is incomplete. Among around 1.4 million clones listed, approximately 98.5% were seen once. The sample was naive CD4+ T cells sorted from blood. The receptors were sampled from a man aged 25-40 years in good health. Both conserved end residues are part of each CDR3. A D gene is named only where the DNA matches it firmly.

j_gene,v_gene,d_gene,CDR3aa,CDR3nt
TRBJ2-3,TRBV6-4,-,CASSDSIAASDTQYF,TGTGCCAGCAGTGACTCGATTGCAGCCTCAGATACGCAGTATTTT
TRBJ2-1,TRBV2,TRBD2,CASRGLAGGPSYNEQFF,TGTGCCAGCAGGGGACTAGCGGGAGGGCCCTCCTACAATGAGCAGTTCTTC
TRBJ2-1,TRBV30,TRBD1,CAWSRDRVTEQFF,TGTGCCTGGAGTCGGGACAGGGTGACTGAGCAGTTCTTC
TRBJ1-1,TRBV10-3,-,CAISESKSGGTEAFF,TGTGCCATCAGTGAGTCCAAATCTGGTGGGACTGAAGCTTTCTTT
TRBJ1-5,TRBV2,TRBD1,CASSETQGGQPQHF,TGTGCCAGCAGTGAAACGCAGGGGGGTCAGCCCCAGCATTTT
TRBJ2-3,TRBV2,TRBD2,CASRRAGGADTQYF,TGTGCCAGCAGACGAGCGGGAGGAGCAGATACGCAGTATTTT
TRBJ1-5,TRBV28,-,CASSLLYQPQHF,TGTGCCAGCAGTTTACTATATCAGCCCCAGCATTTT
TRBJ2-7,TRBV9,-,CASSVAVGNYEQYF,TGTGCCAGCAGCGTAGCCGTAGGGAATTACGAGCAGTACTTC
TRBJ1-5,TRBV28,-,CASSLKRGGENQPQHF,TGTGCCAGCAGTTTAAAGAGGGGGGGGGAGAATCAGCCCCAGCATTTT
TRBJ2-7,TRBV7-9,-,CASSPRDPYEQYF,TGTGCCAGCAGCCCCAGGGATCCCTACGAGCAGTACTTC
TRBJ2-5,TRBV7-9,TRBD2,CASSPGTSGRRQETQYF,TGTGCCAGCAGCCCCGGGACTAGCGGGAGGAGGCAAGAGACCCAGTACTTC
TRBJ2-3,TRBV19,TRBD2,CASSIPGRAGDTQYF,TGTGCCAGTAGTATTCCTGGGAGGGCCGGAGATACGCAGTATTTT
TRBJ2-5,TRBV7-9,-,CASSRSRGETQYF,TGTGCCAGCAGCCGCTCAAGGGGAGAGACCCAGTACTTC
TRBJ2-6,TRBV5-6,-,CASSLFNREGSGANVLTF,TGTGCCAGCAGCTTGTTCAACAGGGAGGGCTCTGGGGCCAACGTCCTGACTTTC
TRBJ2-1,TRBV9,-,CASSARLYNEQFF,TGTGCCAGCAGCGCCAGACTCTACAATGAGCAGTTCTTC
TRBJ2-5,TRBV6-6,-,CASRPLGTPQETQYF,TGTGCCAGCAGGCCACTCGGGACACCCCAAGAGACCCAGTACTTC
TRBJ2-7,TRBV28,-,CASSLPPHEQYF,TGTGCCAGCAGTTTACCTCCCCACGAGCAGTACTTC
TRBJ1-5,TRBV27,-,CASSLYSRGPPGNQPQHF,TGTGCCAGCAGTTTATATAGCAGAGGCCCCCCGGGCAATCAGCCCCAGCATTTT
TRBJ2-7,TRBV5-1,TRBD1,CASGLWTGGGYEQYF,TGCGCCAGCGGATTATGGACAGGGGGAGGGTACGAGCAGTACTTC
TRBJ2-5,TRBV11-2,-,CASSGAGRETQYF,TGTGCCAGCAGCGGGGCAGGGAGAGAGACCCAGTACTTC
TRBJ2-3,TRBV10-3,-,CAISGFEGRPPDTQYF,TGTGCCATCAGTGGCTTTGAAGGGCGCCCCCCAGATACGCAGTATTTT
TRBJ2-1,TRBV5-1,-,CASSMGVNEQFF,TGCGCCAGCAGTATGGGGGTTAATGAGCAGTTCTTC
TRBJ2-1,TRBV7-2,TRBD1,CASSLRGRNEQFF,TGTGCCAGCAGCTTAAGGGGGCGGAATGAGCAGTTCTTC
TRBJ2-7,TRBV6-6,-,CASSLGQYEQYF,TGTGCCAGCAGCCTCGGACAATACGAGCAGTACTTC
TRBJ2-1,TRBV9,-,CASSVEQRNYNEQFF,TGTGCCAGCAGCGTAGAGCAGCGGAACTACAATGAGCAGTTCTTC
TRBJ1-5,TRBV19,-,CASSGNRNQPQHF,TGTGCCAGCTCAGGGAACCGCAATCAGCCCCAGCATTTT
TRBJ1-1,TRBV5-1,-,CASSEDGLNTEAFF,TGCGCCAGCAGCGAGGACGGCTTGAACACTGAAGCTTTCTTT
TRBJ2-2,TRBV11-2,-,CASSPGARNTGELFF,TGTGCCAGCAGCCCAGGGGCCAGAAACACCGGGGAGCTGTTTTTT
TRBJ2-5,TRBV6-5,-,CASSYSRKHPQETQYF,TGTGCCAGCAGTTACTCGAGAAAGCACCCCCAAGAGACCCAGTACTTC
TRBJ2-1,TRBV7-3,-,CASSQDRGVNEQFF,TGTGCCAGCAGCCAAGATAGGGGTGTTAATGAGCAGTTCTTC
TRBJ2-1,TRBV7-8,-,CASSTTEGNEQFF,TGTGCCAGCAGCACTACGGAGGGGAATGAGCAGTTCTTC
TRBJ2-5,TRBV5-5,TRBD2,CASSPAGGSETQYF,TGTGCCAGCAGCCCGGCGGGGGGTTCGGAGACCCAGTACTTC
TRBJ2-7,TRBV10-2,-,CASSSAGEQYF,TGCGCCAGCAGTTCGGCGGGCGAGCAGTACTTC